A selection of T cell receptor beta chains follows, all from one sample in a study of human T cells and chemical hapten exposure. TCRdb independently ran MiXCR on the RACE reads; one entry per CDR3 protein. This table has roughly 98,000 distinct CDR3 sequences, around 12% appearing once. The starting material was whole blood, obtained in connection with sensitization to the hapten diphenylcyclopropenone (DPC). Every receptor here comes from a woman in her forties with alopecia areata. Some clones in this sample may be carry-over from other donors' samples. Both conserved end residues are part of each CDR3. D genes are given only for firm matches. The listing skips clone size in some rows; elsewhere it reads once, few, many or a size class.

>few|TRBV7-2|TRBJ2-3|TRBD2
TGTGCCAGCAGACTAGCGGTACGGACAGATACGCAGTATTTT
CASRLAVRTDTQYF
>few|TRBV7-2|TRBJ2-7|.
TGTGCCAGCAGCTTGCAGAGCACAGGCTCCTACGAGCAGTACTTC
CASSLQSTGSYEQYF
>few|TRBV18|TRBJ2-5|.
TGTGCCAGCTCACCACCGAACGGCCAAGAGACCCAGTACTTC
CASSPPNGQETQYF
>few|TRBV9|TRBJ1-1|.
TGTGCCAGCAGCGTAGCTGGGGAGAACACTGAAGCTTTCTTT
CASSVAGENTEAFF
>few|TRBV7-9|TRBJ2-7|.
TGTGCCAGCAGCTTTTCCTGGGACACCTCCTCCTACGAGCAGTACTTC
CASSFSWDTSSYEQYF
>.|TRBV7-6|TRBJ2-1|TRBD2
TGTGCCAGCAGCTCGCTAGGGACTAGCGGGAAGGGTGAGCAGTTCTTC
CASSSLGTSGKGEQFF
>once|TRBV28|TRBJ2-7|TRBD1
TGTGCCAGCTGTTTAAATTTGGGACAGAGCTCCTACGAGCAGTACTTC
CASCLNLGQSSYEQYF
>few|TRBV27|TRBJ2-7|TRBD2
TGTGCCAGCAGTCCCGGGGTAGCGGGGGCCTACGAGCAGTACTTC
CASSPGVAGAYEQYF
>.|TRBV6-5|TRBJ1-2|.
TGTGCCAGCAGTTACTCTTCAGTTGGCAGCTATGGCTACACCTTC
CASSYSSVGSYGYTF
>few|TRBV5-4|TRBJ2-7|TRBD1
TGTGCCAGCAGCTTGGAGGGGGCGGTGAGCTCCTACGAGCAGTACTTC
CASSLEGAVSSYEQYF
>.|TRBV28|TRBJ2-7|TRBD1
TGTGCCAGCAGCTCCCCCGGGACAGGGAGTTACGAGCAGTACTTC
CASSSPGTGSYEQYF
>many|TRBV7-3|TRBJ2-5|.
TGTGCCAGCAGCTTAACTTGTTACGTGGGACCCCGAGAGACCCAGTACTTC
CASSLTCYVGPRETQYF
>many|TRBV2|TRBJ2-6|.
TGTGCCAGCAGTGAATCGGGGGCTGGGGCCAACGTCCTGACTTTC
CASSESGAGANVLTF
>few|TRBV6-6|TRBJ1-5|TRBD1
TGTGCCAGCAGCTTCGGACAGGGATCGAATCAGCCCCAGCATTTT
CASSFGQGSNQPQHF
>.|TRBV10-3|TRBJ2-3|.
TGTGCCATCAGTGAGGCGTCCGGAGATACGCAGTATTTT
CAISEASGDTQYF
>many|TRBV7-8|TRBJ2-7|.
TGTGCCAGCAGCTTAGCGGACGGAGGATCCTACGAGCAGTACTTC
CASSLADGGSYEQYF
>many|TRBV29-1|TRBJ1-1|.
TGCAGCGTTGAAGAAGGTTGGACAGCGAACACTGAAGCTTTCTTT
CSVEEGWTANTEAFF
>many|TRBV11-2|TRBJ2-3|TRBD1
TGTGCCAGCAGCCGCAGACAGGGGGCATTAGGAGATACGCAGTATTTT
CASSRRQGALGDTQYF
>.|TRBV28|TRBJ2-7|.
TGTGCCAGCAGTTTTCAGGGCCACGAGCAGTACTTC
CASSFQGHEQYF
>.|TRBV24-1|TRBJ2-1|TRBD2
TGTGCCACCAGTGCGTCTAGCGGGAGCGGGTACAATGAGCAGTTCTTC
CATSASSGSGYNEQFF
>few|TRBV7-2|TRBJ1-3|.
TGTGCCAGCAGCCTCCAACCTGGAAACACCATATATTTT
CASSLQPGNTIYF
>.|TRBV18|TRBJ1-4|.
TGTGCCAGCTCACCACCCACAGGGAGAGAAAAACTGTTTTTT
CASSPPTGREKLFF
>.|TRBV6-5|TRBJ1-1|.
TGTGCCAGCAGTGGGGACGCCAAAGCTTTCTTT
CASSGDAKAFF
>.|TRBV5-1|TRBJ2-3|TRBD2
TGCGCCAGCAGCCCAGGGACTAGCGGGAGCACAGATACGCAGTATTTT
CASSPGTSGSTDTQYF
>.|TRBV6-2/TRBV6-3|TRBJ1-1|.
TGTGCCAGCAGCTACGCGGAGAACACTGAAGCTTTCTTT
CASSYAENTEAFF
>few|TRBV6-2/TRBV6-3|TRBJ1-2|.
TGTGCCAGCAGTTATTCCGGGCAGGGTAAAATTTGGGACAACTATGGCTACACCTTC
CASSYSGQGKIWDNYGYTF
>.|TRBV3-1|TRBJ1-1|.
TGTGCCAGCAGTCCAACCCAGGGGACTGAAGCTTTCTTT
CASSPTQGTEAFF
>.|TRBV6-6|TRBJ2-2|TRBD2
TGTGCCAGCAGTTACGTCCTAGCGGGATCTTCCGGGGAGCTGTTTTTT
CASSYVLAGSSGELFF
>many|TRBV5-6|TRBJ1-2|TRBD1
TGTGCCAGCAGCTTGGAAGTCGACAGGGTAGCTGAAGAACGCTACACCTTC
CASSLEVDRVAEERYTF
>many|TRBV9|TRBJ1-6|TRBD1
TGTGCCACCAGTAGGGGGCCCGGGACACCCCTCCACTTT
CATSRGPGTPLHF
>once|TRBV4-1|TRBJ2-5|.
TGCGCCAGCAGCCGGACATTAGGAGAGACCCAGTACTTC
CASSRTLGETQYF
>few|TRBV6-4|TRBJ2-2|TRBD2
TGTGCCACCTCTAGCGGGCCCACGAACACCGGGGAGCTGTTTTTT
CATSSGPTNTGELFF
>many|TRBV7-8|TRBJ2-3|.
TGTGCCAGCAGCCCCGAATTGCAGGGCACAGATACGCAGTATTTT
CASSPELQGTDTQYF
>.|TRBV5-5|TRBJ2-7|.
TGTGCCAGCAGCCAACCAGGGGTCGGGTCCTACGAGCAGTACTTC
CASSQPGVGSYEQYF
>.|TRBV29-1|TRBJ1-2|.
TGCAGCGTTACCACAGGGACTGACTACTATGGCTACACCTTC
CSVTTGTDYYGYTF
>.|TRBV18|TRBJ2-5|TRBD1
TGTGCCAGCTCACCGAGACAGGGACGAGAGACCCAGTACTTC
CASSPRQGRETQYF
>few|TRBV5-1|TRBJ2-7|.
TGCGCCAGCAGCTTAGTCCTAGAACACCATTACTCCCTCGAGCAGTACTTC
CASSLVLEHHYSLEQYF
>.|TRBV12-3/TRBV12-4|TRBJ1-1|.
TGTGCCAGCACTGATAGGGCAGGGAATGAAGCTTTCTTT
CASTDRAGNEAFF
>.|TRBV18|TRBJ2-1|TRBD2
TGTGCCAGCTCACCACGGACTAGCGGGAGTGGAAATGAGCAGTTCTTC
CASSPRTSGSGNEQFF
>few|TRBV2|TRBJ2-2|.
TGTGCCAGCAGGGGGCTCAAGGGTAGACGGAACACCGGGGAGCTGTTTTTT
CASRGLKGRRNTGELFF
>few|TRBV6-2/TRBV6-3|TRBJ2-1|.
TGTGCCAGCAGTTACCGCACTAGCCGTGAGCAGTTCTTC
CASSYRTSREQFF
>few|TRBV12-3/TRBV12-4|TRBJ2-3|.
TGTGCCAGCGGCGGGGGCCTTGGGACGCAGTATTTT
CASGGGLGTQYF
>.|TRBV21-1|TRBJ1-3|.
TGTGCCAGCAGCAAAGCTCTGACCGACAGTCCCATCTCTGGAAACACCATATATTTT
CASSKALTDSPISGNTIYF
>.|TRBV5-4|TRBJ2-3|.
TGTGCCAGCAGCTTGGCGGGGAGGATGAGCACAGATACGCAGTATTTT
CASSLAGRMSTDTQYF
>.|TRBV3-1|TRBJ2-7|.
TGTGCCAGCAGCTACGGGGTTGGCGGGACGAGCTCCTACGAGCAGTACTTC
CASSYGVGGTSSYEQYF
>many|TRBV20-1|TRBJ2-5|.
TGCAGTGCTAGAGATCAGGACTGGGGAGGCTCCGAGACCCAGTACTTC
CSARDQDWGGSETQYF
>few|TRBV5-1|TRBJ2-5|TRBD2
TGCGCCAGCAGGGAGGGAGGGTTGGATCAAGAGACCCAGTACTTC
CASREGGLDQETQYF
>many|TRBV7-2|TRBJ2-1|TRBD2
TGTGCCAGCAGCCCCCATAGCGGGATCGGGCAGTTCTTC
CASSPHSGIGQFF
>few|TRBV3-1|TRBJ2-5|.
TGTGCCAGCAGCCAAGGCCTAGAGGGACCCCGGGCGACCCAGTACTTC
CASSQGLEGPRATQYF